The 9 T cell receptor beta chains below come from one sample, sequenced in a study of response to subunit inactivated influenza vaccine (dated by TCRdb to 2016 to 2018). The method was RT-PCR. The sample was run on an Illumina HiSeq 2500. Through fastp at Q25 and MiXCR, TCRdb rebuilt clones from the public reads, retaining in-frame beta chains. Rows merge per CDR3 protein into single entries with the most common DNA and genes. This sample gives more than 450,000 distinct CDR3 sequences in total; 7.5% to 8.5% of them show up just once. The top ten hold about an eighth of the sample. Source: PBMCs from blood, taken 23 to 25 months after vaccination. Source of these receptors: a man aged 45-69 years who received an inactivated influenza vaccine. Donor details come from another sample of the same person, matched by shared clones.

In its sample, this clonotype was seen a few times. The chain links TRBV11-2 to TRBJ1-2; 10 bases agree with TRBD1. Germline V CDR1 and CDR2: SGHAT, FQNNGV. J gave up 3 bases and V 1 base, and 14 bases lay outside the gene matches. The CDR3 has 19 residues. As DNA, the CDR3 is TGTGCCAGCAGCTTAGGGTCTCGACAGGGGGCCTTTACTGACTATGGCTACACCTTC. It encodes CASSLGSRQGAFTDYGYTF.

This clonotype was observed at least ten times. The chain employs TRBV5-1 and TRBJ2-3, with a possible D match to TRBD2 (5 bases). V gave up 4 bases and J gave up 4 bases, with 19 bases separating them. Germline CDR1 is SGHRS and CDR2 is YFSETQ. There are 16 residues in the CDR3. Here the CDR3 DNA reads TGCGCCAGCAGCCCCCCTAAAGCCAGAGGGCCAGATACGCAGTATTTT. It encodes CASSPPKARGPDTQYF.

This clonotype was seen only a few times. The chain employs TRBV28 and TRBJ2-7; D may be TRBD1 (5 bases). The germline CDR1 and CDR2 sequences are MDHEN and SYDVKM. Trimming stripped 7 bases from V and 0 bases from J, with 13 bases between. This CDR3 has 14 amino acids. The CDR3, as DNA: TGTGCCAGCACCGAGACAGTACACTCCTACGAGCAGTACTTC. Translated, it gives CASTETVHSYEQYF.

The chain carries TRBV6-1 and TRBJ2-4; tentative D call: TRBD1 (5 bases). Germline V CDR1 and CDR2: MNHNS, SASEGT. There are 14 residues in the CDR3. Trimming took 6 bases from V and 4 from J, leaving 13 bases between them. The CDR3 nucleotides read TGTGCCAGCAGGGCAGACAGTCTGAAAAACATTCAGTACTTC. Its translation is CASRADSLKNIQYF.

This clonotype was recorded at least ten times. This sequence joins TRBV5-1 and TRBJ1-2; tentative D call: TRBD1 (6 bases). CDR1 is SGHRS and CDR2 is YFSETQ in the germline V gene. Between the trimmed V and J ends, which lost 0 bases and 6 bases, there was a span of 15 bases. This CDR3 is built from 15 residues. The CDR3 reads CASSLAGGSRDGYTF. The CDR3 DNA sequence: TGCGCCAGCAGCTTGGCGGGGGGCAGCCGAGATGGCTACACCTTC.

Regarding this clonotype: An end of the junction differs from the germline gene, which may be a read error. The V gene is TRBV9, the J gene TRBJ2-3; 10 bases match TRBD2. The CDR3 consists of 16 residues. CDR1 SGDLS and CDR2 YYNGEE come from the germline V gene. In DNA, the CDR3 is TGTGCCAGCAGTGTAGGACTAGCGGTCGAGGCAGATACGCAGTATTTT. Protein: CASSVGLAVEADTQYF.

This clonotype occurred many times. The V and J genes are TRBV3-1 and TRBJ1-1, with D unclear. Germline V gene lookup returns CDR1 LGHDT and CDR2 YNNKEL (reference sequence). CDR3 length equals 14 residues. Trimming left V 3 bases short and J 1 base short, with 9 bases between. Written as DNA, the CDR3 is TGTGCCAGCAGCCACCGCGGACCGAACACTGAAGCTTTCTTT. The encoded protein is CASSHRGPNTEAFF.

The rearrangement uses TRBV20-1 and TRBJ1-2, with 9 bases aligning to TRBD1. Germline CDR1 reads DFQATT; CDR2 reads SNEGSKA (reference sequence). The trim removed 6 bases at V and 1 base at J, leaving 6 bases unmatched. The CDR3 loop spans 14 amino acids. CDR3 loop: CSAGGQGFNYGYTF. For the CDR3, the DNA is TGCAGTGCGGGGGGACAGGGTTTTAACTATGGCTACACCTTC.

This sequence joins TRBV4-2 and TRBJ1-6, with a possible D match to TRBD1 (5 bases). The germline V and J ends were trimmed by 0 bases and 8 bases, with 20 bases remaining between them. The length of the CDR3 is 18 residues. The germline V gene encodes CDR1 LGHNA and CDR2 YNFKEQ. The CDR3 loop is CASSQDHSTGTYYSPLHF. For the CDR3, the DNA is TGTGCCAGCAGCCAAGACCATTCGACCGGGACGTATTATTCACCCCTCCACTTT.